Sequencing of this T cell receptor (beta chain) was carried out in a study of blood T cell repertoires in COVID-19. Source study methods: Amplified reference gene primers provided the basis for estimating nucleated cell counts. Clones were sequenced by immunoSEQ multiplex PCR, and TCRdb holds only the in-frame ones, with some missing. That table furnishes V, J and clone size, whereas the DNA furnished D and trimming. Of 200,000 to 250,000 clones in the sample, over 75% are singletons; the top ten hold 3% to 4%. From germline, CDR1 is SGHNT and CDR2 YYREEE (reference sequence). The ends were cut back, 0 bases at V and 4 bases at J, with 14 bases in the middle. The CDR3 contains 15 residues.

The clonotype comes from a woman aged 60-70 years who had recovered from COVID-19. Sequencing used PBMCs or T cells enriched from blood (not recorded which). This chain connects TRBV5-4 to TRBJ2-7, with D tentatively TRBD2 (6 bases). CDR3 in amino acids: CASSLGVAETYEQYF. The CDR3 region has the DNA TGTGCCAGCAGCTTGGGGGTAGCGGAGACTTACGAGCAGTACTTC. The whole variable domain, remainder taken from reference TRBV5-4 and TRBJ2-7, is ETGVTQSPTHLIKTRGQQVTLRCSSQSGHNTVSWYQQALGQGPQFIFQYYREEENGRGNFPPRFSGLQFPNYSSELNVNALELDDSALYLCASSLGVAETYEQYFGPGTRLTVT.